The present entry profiles one TCR beta chain with its context. What it recognizes is unknown. The entry originates in a study of T-cell memory formation after mild COVID-19. The wider study: The TCR clusters were mostly specific to one donor.

This CDR3 spans 17 amino acids. Germline CDR1 KGHDR, CDR2 SFDVKD. V lost 2 bases and J lost 0, with 16 bases in between. TCRdb ran MiXCR on the 5' RACE reads and lists one entry per CDR3 protein. The sample has tens of thousands of distinct CDR3 sequences, 25% to 30% seen once. Findings and limits, study-wide: Balance between CD4 and CD8 was seen in clones contracting day 15 to 85, and a CD4+ lean was seen in later expanders. Day 37-peaking second-wave clones had unconfirmed SARS-CoV-2 specificity.

The sample consisted of PBMCs or a T cell subset sorted from them (not recorded which). The origin of this receptor is a man younger than 35 who had mild COVID-19 (a few samples of this study predate the infection). Cell type and time point are not known. The V gene is TRBV24-1, the J gene TRBJ2-7, with D possibly matching TRBD2 (6 bases). The CDR3 DNA reads as TGTGCCACCAGTGATTCGACAACTAGCCGGAGCTCCTACGAGCAGTACGTC. It is translated as CATSDSTTSRSSYEQYV.